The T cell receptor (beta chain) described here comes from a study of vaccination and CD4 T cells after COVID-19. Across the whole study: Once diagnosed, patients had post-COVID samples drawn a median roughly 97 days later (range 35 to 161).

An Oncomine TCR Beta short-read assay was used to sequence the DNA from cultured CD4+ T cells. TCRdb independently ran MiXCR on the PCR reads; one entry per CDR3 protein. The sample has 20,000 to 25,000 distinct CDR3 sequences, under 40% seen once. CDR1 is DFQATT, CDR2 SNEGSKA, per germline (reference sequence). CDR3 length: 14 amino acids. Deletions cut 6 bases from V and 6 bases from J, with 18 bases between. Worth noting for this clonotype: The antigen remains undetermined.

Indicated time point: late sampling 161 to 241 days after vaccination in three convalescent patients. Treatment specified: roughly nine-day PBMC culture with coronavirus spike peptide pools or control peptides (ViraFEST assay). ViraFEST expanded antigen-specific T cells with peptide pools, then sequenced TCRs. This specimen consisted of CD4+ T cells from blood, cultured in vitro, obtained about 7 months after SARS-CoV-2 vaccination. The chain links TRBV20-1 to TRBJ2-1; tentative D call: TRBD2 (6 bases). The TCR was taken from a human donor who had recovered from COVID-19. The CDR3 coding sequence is TGCAGTGCGGGCTATACCGGGGACTCCAATGAGCAGTTCTTC. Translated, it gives CSAGYTGDSNEQFF.